The clone carrying this T cell receptor beta chain was detected only once. This specimen comes from a study of cytomegalovirus exposure and HLA in healthy donors. Study-wide context: A subsequent analysis reported that the 120 validation repertoires were produced on the same platform that had also been used for the roughly 670 first-cohort repertoires.

Trimming took off 7 bases at V and 0 bases at J, with 10 bases between the two ends. This CDR3 region has 15 residues. The germline gives CDR1 SNHLY, CDR2 FYNNEI. The method was immunoSEQ multiplex PCR; TCRdb's version includes in-frame clones alone and lacks a portion of them. Here the sample spans 100,000 to 150,000 clones, 80% to 90% being singletons. This chain joins TRBV2 and TRBJ2-6; D is unresolved. This receptor was taken from a woman between 18 and 30 years old in good health and CMV-seronegative. What was sequenced was PBMCs. This CDR3 reads CASIPSASGANVLTF. The CDR3 coding sequence is TGTGCCAGCATCCCAAGCGCCTCTGGGGCCAACGTCCTGACTTTC.